Following are 22 T cell receptor beta chains from one sample sequenced in a study of CD8+ T cells in alopecia areata. Isolated RNA was reverse transcribed into cDNA used as the sequencing template. The method was immunoSEQ multiplex PCR; TCRdb's version includes in-frame clones alone and lacks a portion of them. Listed for the sample are 90,000 to 130,000 clones, none seen a single time. The material sequenced was lesional skin. These receptors all come from a C3H/HeJ mouse with alopecia areata. MHC haplotype: H2-k.

This clone was observed a handful of times. The gene names here belong to mouse. The read halts 4 residues ahead of the CDR3 end, with the missing end drawn from the germline J gene. This chain connects TRBV19 to TRBJ2-7; D possibly corresponds to TRBD2 (6 bases). The germline gives CDR1 FNHDT, CDR2 SITEND (reference sequence). CDR3 size: 13 residues. The CDR3 DNA, read in part, is TGTGCCAGCAGTATACGGGACTCTTAT. Protein: CASSIRDSY. The CDR3 as a whole reads CASSIRDSYEQYF.

There are many counts of this clone. These gene names are mouse names. The observed sequence ends 4 residues before the CDR3 terminus, with the missing tail filled in from the germline J gene. V gene TRBV13-3 combines with J gene TRBJ2-2; weak D call: TRBD2 (6 bases). CDR1 and CDR2 from the germline V gene are NNHDY and SYVADS. The CDR3 consists of 15 residues. V was pared by 3 bases and J by 0 bases, with 9 bases between. The CDR3 here is CASSALGTNTGQLYF. The DNA read from the CDR3 is TGTGCCAGCAGTGCCCTGGGGACAAACACCGGG.

For this clone: Gene names and germline match the mouse. This sample includes further DNA sequences coding for the same CDR3. The sequenced part of the CDR3 DNA is TGTGCTAGCAGTCGGACAGGGGGCGCCTAT. Its protein product is CASSRTGGAY. The full-length CDR3 reads as CASSRTGGAYEQYF. This chain joins TRBV17 and TRBJ2-7, with TRBD1 identical over 11 bases. The read halts 4 residues ahead of the CDR3 end, with the missing end drawn from the germline J gene. The CDR3 has 14 residues. Per the germline V gene, CDR1 is MNHDT and CDR2 is YYDKIL. Germline trimming cut 5 bases from V and 2 bases from J; bases unmatched to any gene: 2.

A remark on this clone: Gene names and germline refer to mouse. The read ends 4 residues early relative to the CDR3; the germline J gene fills the gap. The chain uses TRBV19 and TRBJ2-1, with 10 positions matching TRBD2. With V trimmed by 2 bases and J by 3 bases, 5 bases remained unmatched. The CDR3 sequence is 16 residues long. Germline V lookup: CDR1 FNHDT, CDR2 SITEND (reference sequence). The DNA read from the CDR3 is TGTGCCAGCAGTATTTCACTGGGGGGGGCCTATGCT. It is translated as CASSISLGGAYA. The whole CDR3 sequence reads CASSISLGGAYAEQFF. Full variable domain (missing parts from reference TRBV19 and TRBJ2-1): GGIITQTPKFLIGQEGQKLTLKCQQNFNHDTMYWYRQDSGKGLRLIYYSITENDLQKGDLSEGYDASREKKSSFSLTVTSAQKNEMAVFLCASSISLGGAYAEQFFGPGTRLTVL.

This clone was found a few times. Gene names follow the mouse nomenclature. CDR3 DNA, as far as it was read: TGTGCCAGCAGAGCTGGGGGCCTCTCCTAT. This encodes CASRAGGLSY. The entire CDR3 protein is CASRAGGLSYEQYF. The chain has TRBV13-3 and TRBJ2-7, with a possible D match to TRBD2 (7 bases). The DNA ends 4 residues before the CDR3 does, and the rest of the CDR3 is filled in from the germline J gene. The CDR3 consists of 14 residues. V was cut by 5 bases and J by 0 bases, with 12 bases left in between. The germline V gene encodes CDR1 NNHDY and CDR2 SYVADS.

This clone came up a few times. All gene names here are mouse names. The read gets to within 4 residues of the CDR3 end, and the germline J gene fills in the rest. V usage is TRBV17 and J usage is TRBJ2-5; D gene uncertain. The V gene's germline CDR1 is MNHDT and CDR2 YYDKIL. The CDR3 totals 13 residues. The ends were cut back, 4 bases at V and 0 bases at J, with 5 bases in the middle. CDR3 sequence: CASSTINQDTQYF. The CDR3 bases that were read are TGTGCTAGCAGTACTATTAACCAAGAC. The variable domain in full, with the rest retrieved from reference TRBV17 and TRBJ2-5, is DTTVKQNPRYKLARVGKPVNLICSQTMNHDTMYWYQKKPNQAPKLLLFYYDKILNREADTFEKFQSSRPNNSFCSLYIGSAGLEYSAMYLCASSTINQDTQYFGPGTRLLVL.

This clone appeared a few times. Genes here carry mouse names. The read is 4 residues too short to cover the CDR3 end, so that end is filled in from the germline J gene. Different DNA sequences within this sample yield the same CDR3. The chain combines TRBV19 with TRBJ2-3; 11 nucleotides line up with TRBD2. Trimming removed 4 bases from V and 0 bases from J; junction bases left unmatched: 4. The CDR3 totals 16 residues. CDR1 and CDR2 (germline): FNHDT, SITEND (reference sequence). The CDR3 region is CASSRDWGSSAETLYF. The sequenced CDR3 bases are TGTGCCAGCAGTCGGGACTGGGGGAGTAGTGCAGAA.

This clone was observed many times. TCRdb's protein and the translated DNA diverge at residue 11; the protein reported here is the translation of the DNA. Germline and genes: mouse. The CDR3 extends 3 residues past the end of the read, so its final part is completed from the germline J gene. The chain is built from TRBV13-3 and TRBJ1-6, with 8 bases that match TRBD1. Being an ORF, TRBJ1-6 has a function that is uncertain. V lost 6 bases to trimming and J lost 7 bases; unmatched junction nucleotides: 6. Per the germline V gene, CDR1 is NNHDY and CDR2 is SYVADS. This CDR3 comprises 14 residues. CDR3 amino acids: CASKQGATNSPLYF. The part of the CDR3 DNA that was read is TGTGCCAGCAAGCAGGGGGCGACGAATTCGCCC.

As to this clone: Gene names are mouse gene names. The read finishes 4 residues shy of the CDR3 end, and the germline J gene is used to complete it. The chain links TRBV19 to TRBJ1-4; tentatively, D is TRBD1 (6 bases). V dropped 4 bases and J dropped 0 bases, with 10 bases sitting between them. This CDR3 comprises 15 residues. The germline V gene has CDR1 FNHDT and CDR2 SITEND (reference sequence). The CDR3 sequence is CASSGTNFSNERLFF. The covered CDR3 bases are TGTGCCAGCAGTGGGACAAATTTTTCCAACGAA.

With regard to this clone: The genes and germline here are from mouse. The read ends 4 residues early relative to the CDR3; the germline J gene fills the gap. This rearrangement joins TRBV13-3 to TRBJ1-1; 8 nucleotides match TRBD1. CDR3 length equals 13 residues. Germline V gene sequence: CDR1 NNHDY, CDR2 SYVADS. The sequenced part of the CDR3 DNA is TGTGCCGGAGCCCGCCAGGGGGCGGGA. Encoded protein: CAGARQGAG. The complete CDR3 reads CAGARQGAGEVFF.

This clone was seen a handful of times. Germline and genes: mouse. Sequencing ends 4 residues short of the CDR3 end; the germline J gene provides the rest. This chain links TRBV14 with TRBJ2-1; TRBD1 aligns across 8 bases. CDR1 is SGHDT, CDR2 FRDEAV, per germline. After removal of 4 bases from V and 3 bases from J, the junction contained 6 bases not matched to a gene. CDR3 length: 15 amino acids. The CDR3 DNA, read in part, is TGTGCCAGCAGTCCGGACAGGGACGCCTATGCT. This codes for CASSPDRDAYA. The full CDR3 protein is CASSPDRDAYAEQFF.

This clone was seen a handful of times. Here the gene names and germline are mouse. The CDR3 end is not reached by the read, which stops 4 residues before it; the germline J gene fills it in. The V and J genes are TRBV13-3 and TRBJ2-1, with 11 positions matching TRBD2. Germline assignment: CDR1 NNHDY and CDR2 SYVADS. This CDR3 region has 17 residues. The V gene end was trimmed by 1 base and the J gene end by 4 bases; junction bases not matched to a gene: 7. CDR3 bases read: TGTGCCAGCAGTGATTTGAACTGGGGGGGCGCATATGCT. Residues: CASSDLNWGGAYA. The whole CDR3 reads CASSDLNWGGAYAEQFF.

Comments on this clone: These gene names are mouse names. The sequenced part of the CDR3 DNA is TGTGCCAGCAGTATAGGACAGGGGATAAACTCC. Protein: CASSIGQGINS. The complete CDR3 reads CASSIGQGINSDYTF. This chain uses TRBV19 with TRBJ1-2; 8 bases map to TRBD1. The read terminates 4 residues ahead of where the CDR3 ends, so the germline J gene completes it. In germline, CDR1 is FNHDT, CDR2 SITEND (reference sequence). The V gene end was trimmed by 0 bases and the J gene end by 1 base; junction bases not matched to a gene: 2. This CDR3 comprises 15 residues.

About this clone itself: The germline and genes are mouse ones. The sequenced fragment ends 4 residues before the CDR3 boundary, so the rest is inferred from the germline J gene. This chain links TRBV13-3 with TRBJ2-2; perhaps TRBD1 as D (7 bases). The CDR3 has 15 residues. Germline CDR1 NNHDY, CDR2 SYVADS. The ends were cut back, 2 bases at V and 4 bases at J, with 12 bases in the middle. The DNA read from the CDR3 is TGTGCCAGCAGTGAAGAGGGGGCGGGCACCGGG. Translated, it gives CASSEEGAGTG. The whole CDR3 protein reads CASSEEGAGTGQLYF.

This clone was counted a few times. At residue 12, TCRdb's protein is not the same as the translated DNA, so the protein here was read from the DNA. The genes and germline here are from mouse. The read gets to within 3 residues of the CDR3 end, and the germline J gene fills in the rest. This chain uses TRBV31 with TRBJ1-6; D possibly corresponds to TRBD1 (6 bases). TRBJ1-6 is recorded as an ORF, its role being uncertain. The CDR3 length is 15 residues. V was trimmed by 3 bases and J by 0 bases, leaving 9 bases between them. Germline loops: CDR1 GKSSPN, CDR2 SITVG. Partial CDR3 DNA: TGTGCCTGGAGCCGGACAGTTTCCTATAATTCGCCC. Amino acid sequence: CAWSRTVSYNSP. The full CDR3 sequence reads CAWSRTVSYNSPLYF.

A remark on this clone: Gene names denote mouse genes. The CDR3 goes on 4 residues after the read ends, and that part is filled in from the germline J gene. The gene calls are TRBV1 and TRBJ1-2; D perhaps matches TRBD1 (5 bases). Per germline, CDR1 NSQYPW and CDR2 LRSPGD (reference sequence). The CDR3 loop spans 13 amino acids. CDR3 sequence reads: CTCSAEGGGDYTF. The covered CDR3 bases are TGCACCTGCAGTGCAGAGGGTGGGGGC. Supplemented by reference TRBV1 and TRBJ1-2, the full variable domain reads VTLLEQNPRWRLVPRGQAVNLRCILKNSQYPWMSWYQQDLQKQLQWLFTLRSPGDKEVKSLPGADYLATRVTDTELRLQVANMSQGRTLYCTCSAEGGGDYTFGSGTRLLVI.

This clone was observed a few times. Gene and germline names: mouse. Sequencing ends 4 residues short of the CDR3 end; the germline J gene provides the rest. V usage is TRBV17 and J usage is TRBJ2-1, with 12 bases aligning to TRBD2. The CDR3 extends over 15 amino acids. CDR1 is MNHDT, CDR2 YYDKIL, per germline. CDR3 sequence reads: CASSSGDWGEAEQFF. The sequenced part of the CDR3 DNA is TGTGCTAGCAGTAGTGGGGACTGGGGGGAGGCT.

Turning to this clone: Mouse gene names apply. CDR3 DNA (partial): TGCACCTGCAGTGCAGATTCGGGACAGAAAATCTATGCT. It yields the protein CTCSADSGQKIYA. In full, the CDR3 reads CTCSADSGQKIYAEQFF. The rearrangement uses TRBV1 and TRBJ2-1, with 7 bases fitting TRBD1. The sequenced fragment ends 4 residues before the CDR3 boundary, so the rest is inferred from the germline J gene. Looked up from germline, CDR1 is NSQYPW and CDR2 is LRSPGD (reference sequence). V lost 0 bases and J lost 3; bases outside the gene matches: 8. This CDR3 region has 17 residues.

Comments on this clone: At one end, the junction sequence differs from germline, possibly due to a read error. The gene symbols are mouse symbols. The CDR3 end lies 4 residues beyond the end of the read and is filled in from the germline J gene. The chain is built from TRBV1 and TRBJ2-3, with D unclear. CDR1 is NSQYPW, CDR2 LRSPGD, per germline (reference sequence). The CDR3 is 17 residues long. The CDR3 here is CTFSAHPSPSGAETLYF. Incomplete CDR3 DNA: TGCACCTTCAGTGCTCACCCATCTCCATCAGGCGCAGAA. The full variable domain, in which reference TRBV1 and TRBJ2-3 provide the parts outside the CDR3, is VTLLEQNPRWRLVPRGQAVNLRCILKNSQYPWMSWYQQDLQKQLQWLFTLRSPGDKEVKSLPGADYLATRVTDTELRLQVANMSQGRTLYCTFSAHPSPSGAETLYFGSGTRLTVL.

This clone was seen more than once but under ten times. Genes and germline come from the mouse. The DNA ends 4 residues before the CDR3 does, and the rest of the CDR3 is filled in from the germline J gene. The gene calls are TRBV17 and TRBJ1-4; 10 nucleotides match TRBD1. CDR3 length equals 15 residues. CDR1 and CDR2 (germline): MNHDT, YYDKIL. The V and J ends lost 6 bases and 3 bases, in that order; junction bases with no gene match: 4. The covered CDR3 bases are TGTGCTAGCAGCCGGGACAGGGGTACCAACGAA. Residues: CASSRDRGTNE. The whole CDR3 reads CASSRDRGTNERLFF.

A few counts support this clone. The genes and germline here are from mouse. The CDR3 DNA, read in part, is TGTGCTAGCAGTTTGGGGACAACAAACTCC. Translating it yields CASSLGTTNS. The complete CDR3 reads CASSLGTTNSDYTF. The chain recombines TRBV29 with TRBJ1-2; D may be TRBD1 (6 bases). The read stops 4 residues short of the end of the CDR3; the missing end is completed from the germline J gene. The CDR3 is made up of 14 amino acids. In germline, CDR1 is MSHET, CDR2 SYDVDS. Trimming took 3 bases from V and 0 from J, leaving 8 bases between them.

On this clone itself: Gene names and germline refer to mouse. The CDR3 goes on 4 residues after the read ends, and that part is filled in from the germline J gene. The gene calls are TRBV13-1 and TRBJ2-1, with 13 nucleotides matching TRBD2. Germline trimming cut 2 bases from V and 0 bases from J; bases unmatched to any gene: 5. There are 18 residues in the CDR3. CDR1 is NSHNY and CDR2 is SYGAGN in the germline V gene. Partial CDR3 DNA: TGTGCCAGCAGTGACCCCGGGACTGGGGGGGGTAACTATGCT. Its translation is CASSDPGTGGGNYA. The full CDR3 protein is CASSDPGTGGGNYAEQFF.